The present T cell receptor (beta chain) was sequenced within a study of blood T cells in healthy people across ages. The junction had 12 bases not matched to a gene; V was cut back by 6 bases and J by 3 bases. This CDR3 contains 15 residues. Germline lookup yields CDR1 DFQATT and CDR2 SNEGSKA (reference sequence). A J-beta primer mix and a sample-barcoded 5' primer were used in a second PCR of roughly 6 to 12 cycles. Every molecule of cDNA carried a tag from a template-switch adaptor with 12 random nucleotides. Each CDR3 protein gets one entry after TCRdb re-called the 5' RACE reads with MiXCR. The table includes around 1,600,000 distinct CDR3 sequences, 40% to 45% detected once. Isolation recovered at least 7 million PBMCs from every sample. Samples each yielded at least 6 micrograms of total RNA.

This clonotype was obtained from a woman under 30 in good health. Sequenced material: blood. The chain joins TRBV20-1 to TRBJ1-2, with 8 bases aligning to TRBD1. This CDR3 reads CSAPGWTGMDYGYTF. Here the CDR3 DNA reads TGCAGTGCCCCGGGGTGGACAGGGATGGACTATGGCTACACCTTC.